Listed here is a single TCR beta chain. Its specificity is not known. Trimming left V 7 bases short and J 6 bases short, with 20 bases between. The CDR3 sequence is 15 residues long. These data are taken from a study of T cells in Graves' hyperthyroidism and ophthalmopathy. The study's findings and limits: The model anticipated ophthalmopathy a median around six months pre-onset.

The TCR beta CDR3 regions underwent amplification using RNA transcripts as the source. When the TCR CDR3 underwent first-round RT-PCR, the HTBI primer set was used. One entry per CDR3 protein results from TCRdb running MiXCR on the multiplex PCR reads. Of about 690,000 distinct CDR3 sequences listed, roughly 17% are singletons. The chain combines TRBV12-3 or TRBV12-4 with TRBJ2-3; the D gene is possibly TRBD2 (6 bases). The sequence was collected from a man in his fifties or sixties with Graves' hyperthyroidism. Sequences were obtained from blood. The CDR3 nucleotides are TGTGCCAGCACCGAACTAGTGGGAGGAGGCGATACGCAGTATTTT. Amino acid sequence: CASTELVGGGDTQYF.